Below, 11 T cell receptor beta chains from the same sample are listed, as sequenced in a study of synovial regulatory T cells in juvenile arthritis. Data came from immunoSEQ multiplex PCR; TCRdb stores just in-frame clones and leaves some out. The sample is made up of more than 7,500 clones, and the top ten hold approximately 0.69% of it. The sequenced material came from Treg cells from blood. The subset is: remaining (HLA-DR-negative) circulating blood Treg cells. These receptors all come from a donor under 30 with juvenile idiopathic arthritis.

The chain couples TRBV5-1 to TRBJ2-7. From germline, CDR1 is SGHRS and CDR2 YFSETQ. CDR3 size: 13 residues. No DNA is listed. CDR3 amino acids: CASSLGRTYEQYF.

The chain recombines TRBV11-3 with TRBJ1-1. This CDR3 is 14 amino acids long. Nucleotide data are not available. Germline V CDR1 and CDR2: SGHNT, YENEEA. The CDR3 here is CASSSGRLNTEAFF. The full variable domain, with the rest looked up from reference TRBV11-3 and TRBJ1-1, is EAGVVQSPRYKIIEKKQPVAFWCNPISGHNTLYWYLQNLGQGPELLIRYENEEAVDDSQLPKDRFSAERLKGVDSTLKIQPAELGDSAVYLCASSSGRLNTEAFFGQGTRLTVV.

The chain joins TRBV5-1 to TRBJ2-4; TCRdb indicates TRBD2, and absent DNA this call remains unverified. CDR3 length equals 16 residues. The protein alone is recorded here. In germline, CDR1 is SGHRS, CDR2 YFSETQ. CDR3 amino acids: CASSLGRGMGQNIQYF.

This rearrangement joins TRBV11-2 to TRBJ2-7; the D call from TCRdb, TRBD1, cannot be confirmed without DNA. This CDR3 is 14 amino acids long. DNA for this receptor is not on file. Germline-derived CDR1 and CDR2 are SGHAT and FQNNGV. The CDR3 sequence is CASSEQGIAYEQYF.

The rearrangement links TRBV7-9 to TRBJ2-1; the TCRdb call, TRBD2, lacks DNA for checking. Germline values: CDR1 SEHNR, CDR2 FQNEAQ (reference sequence). This CDR3 has 15 residues. The nucleotide record is missing. The CDR3 protein is CASGTRTRAYNEQFF.

The V call is TRBV30, the J call TRBJ2-1; no DNA is available, so the TRBD2 call from TCRdb remains unchecked. The CDR3 sequence is 11 residues long. DNA is not recorded here. Germline V gene sequence: CDR1 GTSNPN, CDR2 SVGIG (reference sequence). CDR3 in amino acids: CAWSDFNEQFF.

The V call is TRBV5-4, the J call TRBJ1-1; TCRdb gives TRBD1 as the D gene, but with no DNA this cannot be confirmed. CDR3 length: 12 amino acids. No DNA is recorded. Per germline, CDR1 SGHNT and CDR2 YYREEE (reference sequence). CDR3 amino acids: CASSLTGGLSFF.

This sequence joins TRBV5-1 and TRBJ2-2; the D gene TCRdb calls, TRBD2, cannot be checked with no DNA. Per germline, CDR1 SGHRS and CDR2 YFSETQ. The CDR3 is 16 residues long. No nucleotide data were recorded. The CDR3 spells CASSLGTTRYAGELFF.

The gene calls are TRBV10-3 and TRBJ1-1. The CDR3 loop spans 13 amino acids. The protein alone is recorded here. Germline V gene data show CDR1 as ENHRY and CDR2 as SYGVKD. The CDR3 loop is CAISEVPGTEAFF.

The gene calls are TRBV29-1 and TRBJ1-1. Germline V gene data show CDR1 as SQVTM and CDR2 as ANQGSEA. The CDR3 runs 13 residues. Only the protein is available. The CDR3 spells CSVWVRGVAEAFF.

V is TRBV19 and J is TRBJ1-6; TCRdb's D call of TRBD1 is untestable without DNA. Germline V gives CDR1 LNHDA, CDR2 SQIVND (reference sequence). This CDR3 region has 15 residues. No DNA has been recorded. Here the CDR3 reads CASGAGPYQHSPLHF.